This T cell receptor (beta chain) came from a study of CD8 T cells in ankylosing spondylitis (dated by TCRdb to the late 2010s). Study-wide context: The study profiled T cell receptor beta repertoires in healthy donors and ankylosing spondylitis patients to find disease-linked TCR variants. The full study cohort was made up of 25 ankylosing spondylitis patients and 108 healthy donors. Peripheral blood was sampled, and synovial fluid was also collected from ankylosing spondylitis patients. Results and caveats for the whole study, not just this receptor: Some motif variants had previously been reported in the synovial fluid and blood of reactive arthritis patients, which suggests shared mechanisms of disease initiation. A TCR beta motif of about 8 highly homologous amino acid variants appeared characteristic of blood from ankylosing spondylitis patients. The disease-linked clones showed a CD8+ phenotype and occurred at relatively low frequencies in peripheral blood. The disease-linked clones were reported as significantly enriched in matched synovial fluid samples from ankylosing spondylitis patients.

Via the germline V gene (reference sequence), CDR1 is SEHNR and CDR2 FQNEAQ. The CDR3, cysteine through phenylalanine, is 14 amino acids long. The DNA shown is the 42-base CDR3, in frame from base 1. Between the V and J ends, shortened by 5 bases and 6 bases respectively, the junction contains 13 bases. Sequencer: Illumina HiSeq 2500. Quantitative 5'-RACE with molecular barcodes was used to prepare TCR beta libraries. On the study's bioinformatics: Disease-linked TCR variants were identified with a new computational method built on a probabilistic model of VDJ rearrangement. TCRdb reran the public reads through fastp at Q25 and MiXCR, keeping productive beta chains. Records with the same CDR3 protein are collapsed into one entry carrying the most frequent genes and DNA. TCRdb, not the authors, supplied the V and J calls. The sample records approximately 350,000 distinct CDR3 sequences, 20% to 25% of which are singletons. The ten largest make up about an eighth of the sample.

Comment on this clonotype: Its recognized antigen is unknown. No qualities accompany the bases; no much larger clone lies one base away.

The rearranged chain carries TRBV7-9 and TRBJ2-2; tentative D gene TRBD1, with 5 bases matching. The sample consisted of blood, either unsorted or a sorted T cell fraction (not recorded which). The clonotype was recovered from a male donor with ankylosing spondylitis or in good health (not recorded which). The CDR3 protein is CASSPRQFPGELFF. The nucleotides are TGTGCCAGCAGCCCCCGACAGTTCCCCGGGGAGCTGTTTTTT.